One TCR beta chain is described in this entry. The repertoire was sequenced with immunoSEQ multiplex PCR; TCRdb's copy has only in-frame clones and lacks some. The top ten clones hold 2% to 2.5% of a sample with around 130,000 clones, roughly 90% of them seen once. Germline trimming cut 0 bases from V and 9 bases from J; bases unmatched to any gene: 10. The CDR3 runs 16 residues. Per germline, CDR1 KGHDR and CDR2 SFDVKD. The data originate from a study of blood T cell repertoires in COVID-19. Sequences were obtained from peripheral blood. V is TRBV24-1 and J is TRBJ2-1; TRBD2 matches at 7 bases. The clonotype comes from a man between 65 and 85 years old with active COVID-19. The CDR3 nucleotides are TGTGCCACCAGTGATTTGCAAGGGAGACTAGCAGGTGAGCAGTTCTTC. It is translated as CATSDLQGRLAGEQFF.